Sequencing of this TCR beta chain was carried out in a study of vaccination effects on CD4 cells after COVID-19. The ViraFEST assay expanded antigen-specific CD4+ T cells with viral peptide pools before sequencing. A roughly 10-day culture period preceded the isolation of CD4+ T cells. The person had a PCR-confirmed SARS-CoV-2 infection during March to December 2020. Germline loops: CDR1 DFQATT, CDR2 SNEGSKA (reference sequence). V was clipped by 3 bases and J by 7 bases; unmatched bases: 9. The length of the CDR3 is 14 residues. Concerning this clone: Antigen specificity is unknown.

Data came from immunoSEQ multiplex PCR; TCRdb stores just in-frame clones and leaves some out. In the table there are roughly 70,000 clones, under 85% of which are singletons. This sample comprised CD4+ T cells from PBMCs cultured with HIV peptides, obtained before COVID-19 vaccination. Sample subset: HIV-1 Nef peptide pool negative control/reference culture. This TCR derives from a human donor who had a prior SARS-CoV-2 infection. The rearrangement uses TRBV20-1 and TRBJ2-3, with 8 nucleotides matching TRBD2. The CDR3 spells CSASPAGELNTQYF. The CDR3 DNA reads as TGCAGTGCTAGTCCAGCGGGGGAGCTGAATACGCAGTATTTT.